This T cell receptor (beta chain) originates from a study of monozygotic twins with inflammatory bowel disease. The CDR3 loop spans 18 amino acids. Germline loops: CDR1 SGHTS, CDR2 YDEGEE. Following a re-call of the 5' RACE reads, TCRdb has one entry per CDR3 protein and lacks DNA. The sample spans about 420,000 distinct CDR3 sequences; the ten largest clones claim 2% to 3%. Sequencing was performed on blood. The rearrangement uses TRBV5-8 and TRBJ2-4; TCRdb outputs TRBD1, but without DNA this stays unchecked. This receptor was taken from a human donor with ulcerative colitis or Crohn's disease, or a healthy co-twin of an affected twin (not recorded which). CDR3 region: CASSPPIGGVYGKNIQYF.